One sample yielded the 5 T cell receptor beta chains listed below, sequenced in a study of T cell changes during pregnancy in multiple sclerosis. Generated by immunoSEQ multiplex PCR, the TCRdb table keeps only in-frame clones and is missing some. Altogether roughly 60,000 clones are present, around 96% being singletons, with the ten largest covering approximately 2.3%. The specimen comprised CD8+ T cells from peripheral blood mononuclear cells, sampled after pregnancy. These receptors came from a female donor with multiple sclerosis, enrolled in a pregnancy study.

The chain has TRBV27 and TRBJ2-6; TRBD1 aligns across 11 bases. Germline CDR1 and CDR2: MNHEY and SMNVEV (reference sequence). This CDR3 has 21 amino acids. Unmatched junction bases numbered 16, after V lost 4 bases and J lost 2 bases. Here the CDR3 DNA reads TGTGCCAGCAGTTCTTCTGTGCCGGGGACAGGGGGATTTCCTGGGGCCAACGTCCTGACTTTC. This translates into CASSSSVPGTGGFPGANVLTF.

The chain employs TRBV7-9 and TRBJ1-1; D remains ambiguous. There are 12 residues in the CDR3. The ends were cut back, 8 bases at V and 4 bases at J, with 11 bases in the middle. The germline V gene encodes CDR1 SEHNR and CDR2 FQNEAQ (reference sequence). The CDR3 loop is CASGQFGTEAFF. The CDR3 nucleotides read TGTGCCAGCGGGCAATTTGGCACTGAAGCTTTCTTT. The whole variable domain, remainder taken from reference TRBV7-9 and TRBJ1-1, is DTGVSQNPRHKITKRGQNVTFRCDPISEHNRLYWYRQTLGQGPEFLTYFQNEAQLEKSRLLSDRFSAERPKGSFSTLEIQRTEQGDSAMYLCASGQFGTEAFFGQGTRLTVV.

V gene TRBV7-9 combines with J gene TRBJ2-2; 10 nucleotides align to TRBD2. The V segment lost 5 bases and the J segment 3 bases; nucleotides outside the gene matches: 6. The CDR3 runs 16 residues. CDR1 and CDR2 (germline): SEHNR, FQNEAQ (reference sequence). The CDR3, as DNA: TGTGCCAGCAGCCCCCCTAGCGGGAGTGACACCGGGGAGCTGTTTTTT. This encodes CASSPPSGSDTGELFF.

This sequence joins TRBV6-5 and TRBJ2-2; maybe TRBD1 (5 bases). The germline V gene has CDR1 MNHEY and CDR2 SVGAGI. The V gene lost 5 bases and the J gene lost 3 bases, with 10 bases spanning the gap. This CDR3 region has 14 residues. Here the CDR3 reads CASSPRQYTGELFF. The CDR3 DNA is TGTGCCAGCAGTCCTCGACAGTACACCGGGGAGCTGTTTTTT.

The rearrangement joins TRBV27 to TRBJ2-1, with TRBD1 identical over 7 bases. The CDR3 is 12 residues long. V shed 9 bases, J shed 8 bases, and the junction held 7 bases outside the gene matches. Germline lookup yields CDR1 MNHEY and CDR2 SMNVEV (reference sequence). The CDR3 sequence: CASQTGFDEQFF. In DNA form, the CDR3 reads TGTGCCAGTCAGACAGGGTTCGATGAGCAGTTCTTC.